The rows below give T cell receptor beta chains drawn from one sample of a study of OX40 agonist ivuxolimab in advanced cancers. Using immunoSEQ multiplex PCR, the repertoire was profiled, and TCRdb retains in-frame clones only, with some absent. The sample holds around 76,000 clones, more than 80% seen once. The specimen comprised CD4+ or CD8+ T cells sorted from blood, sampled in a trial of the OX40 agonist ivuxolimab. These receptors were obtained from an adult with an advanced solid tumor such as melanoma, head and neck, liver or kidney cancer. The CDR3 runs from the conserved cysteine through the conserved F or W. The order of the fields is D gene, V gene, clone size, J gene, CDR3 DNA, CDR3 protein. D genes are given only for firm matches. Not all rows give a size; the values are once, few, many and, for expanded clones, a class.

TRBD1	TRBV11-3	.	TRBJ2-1	TGTGCCAGCAGCTCACCTCGACAGGGACACAATGAGCAGTTCTTC	CASSSPRQGHNEQFF
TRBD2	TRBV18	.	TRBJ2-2	TGTGCCAGCTCACGCCGGACTAGCGGGAGTGGCGGGGAGCTGTTTTTT	CASSRRTSGSGGELFF
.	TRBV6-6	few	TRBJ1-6	TGTGCCAGCAGTTACCCGAATTCACCCCTCCACTTT	CASSYPNSPLHF
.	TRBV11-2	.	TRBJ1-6	TGTGCCAGCAGCTTTAGTCCGGGGTTAGATTCACCCCTCCACTTT	CASSFSPGLDSPLHF
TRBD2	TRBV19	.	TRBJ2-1	TGTGCCAGTAGCCTCGTAGCGGGAGGCTACAATGAGCAGTTCTTC	CASSLVAGGYNEQFF
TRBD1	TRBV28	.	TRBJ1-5	TGTGCCAGCAGTTCCATAGGGGACAGTAGGAGCCAGCCCCAGCATTTT	CASSSIGDSRSQPQHF
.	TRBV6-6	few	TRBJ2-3	TGTGCCAGCAGTCCGTCCTATACGCAGTATTTT	CASSPSYTQYF
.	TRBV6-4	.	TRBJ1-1	TGTGCCAGCAGTGACAGGGGTGGAGGCAACACTGAAGCTTTCTTT	CASSDRGGGNTEAFF
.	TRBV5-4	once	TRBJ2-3	TGTGCCAGCCACAAGGACATCTCCACAGATACGCAGTATTTT	CASHKDISTDTQYF
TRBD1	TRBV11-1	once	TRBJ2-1	TGTGCCAGCAGCGGGACAGGGGCCCTCTACAATGAGCAGTTCTTC	CASSGTGALYNEQFF
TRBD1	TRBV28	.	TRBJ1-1	TGTGCCAGCAGTCCTAGGACAGGGGCGGACACTGAAGCTTTCTTT	CASSPRTGADTEAFF
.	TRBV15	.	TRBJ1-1	TGTGCCACCAGCAGAGATATAGGGAGGGGCACTGAAGCTTTCTTT	CATSRDIGRGTEAFF
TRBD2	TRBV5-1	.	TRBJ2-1	TGCGCCAGCTCCCATTTACTAGCGGGGGGCCGGGGAACCTACAATGAGCAGTTCTTC	CASSHLLAGGRGTYNEQFF
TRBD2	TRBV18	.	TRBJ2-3	TGTGCCAGCTCACCTGGGACTAGTTGGGATACGCAGTATTTT	CASSPGTSWDTQYF
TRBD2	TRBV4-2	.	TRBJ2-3	TGTGCCAGCAGCCGGGATGGGACTAGGGGTGAGACGCAGTATTTT	CASSRDGTRGETQYF
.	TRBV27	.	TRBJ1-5	TGTGCCAGCAGTTTACAGGGGATTAGCAATCAGCCCCAGCATTTT	CASSLQGISNQPQHF
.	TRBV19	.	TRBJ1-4	TGTGCCAGTAGTATCCCCGGCTGGGGGGAAAAACTGTTTTTT	CASSIPGWGEKLFF
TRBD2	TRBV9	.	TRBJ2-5	TGTGCCAGCAGCGTAGGGACTAGCGGGAGCTCTGGAGAGACCCAGTACTTC	CASSVGTSGSSGETQYF
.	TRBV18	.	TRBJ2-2	TGTGCCAGCTCACCGGACAGCTCGAACACCGGGGAGCTGTTTTTT	CASSPDSSNTGELFF
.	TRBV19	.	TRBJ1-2	TGTGCCAGTAGTATACAGGGAAAGTATGGCTACACCTTC	CASSIQGKYGYTF
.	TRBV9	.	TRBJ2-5	TGTGCCAGCAGCGTAGCTCAGGAAGAGACCCAGTACTTC	CASSVAQEETQYF
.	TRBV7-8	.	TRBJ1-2	TGTGCCAGCAGCTTAGAGATAGCTAACTATGGCTACACCTTC	CASSLEIANYGYTF
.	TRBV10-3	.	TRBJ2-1	TGTGCCATCAGTGAGGTAGGGGGGAGTGAGCAGTTCTTC	CAISEVGGSEQFF
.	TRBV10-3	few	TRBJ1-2	TGTGCCATCAGTGGGACCTCTGATGGCTACACCTTC	CAISGTSDGYTF
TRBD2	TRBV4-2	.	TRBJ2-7	TGTGCCAGCAGCCAGCCCCGCACTAGCGGAGGTCCTTACGAGCAGTACTTC	CASSQPRTSGGPYEQYF
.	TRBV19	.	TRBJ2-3	TGTGCCAGTAGTCCCTTGGACAGTTTCCCAGATACGCAGTATTTT	CASSPLDSFPDTQYF
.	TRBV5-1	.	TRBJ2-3	TGCGCCAGCAGCTTCGACAGTAGCACAGATACGCAGTATTTT	CASSFDSSTDTQYF
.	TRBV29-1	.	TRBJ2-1	TGCAGCGTTGTTCCGGGGTCGGGCTTCTTATACAATGAGCAGTTCTTC	CSVVPGSGFLYNEQFF
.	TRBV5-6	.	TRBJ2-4	TGTGCCAGCAGCCAACCCACCCCAAACATTCAGTACTTC	CASSQPTPNIQYF
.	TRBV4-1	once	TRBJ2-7	TGCGCCAGCAGCCGCGGACCTAGTATTTCTTCCTACGAGCAGTACTTC	CASSRGPSISSYEQYF
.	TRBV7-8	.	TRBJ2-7	TGTGCCAGCAGCTCGCTGGCATTGAGCTCCTACGAGCAGTACTTC	CASSSLALSSYEQYF
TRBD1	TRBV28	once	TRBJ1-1	TGTGCCAGCAGTACCCCGGGACAGGGTGTTGCTGAAGCTTTCTTT	CASSTPGQGVAEAFF
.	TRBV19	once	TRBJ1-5	TGTGCCAGTAGTATGTTTGCGGATAGCAATCAGCCCCAGCATTTT	CASSMFADSNQPQHF
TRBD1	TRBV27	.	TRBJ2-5	TGTGCCAGCAGGCAGACAGGGGTCGGGGCCCAGTACTTC	CASRQTGVGAQYF
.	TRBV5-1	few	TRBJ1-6	TGCGCCAGCAGCCCATCACCCCGGTCTCCCTCGAACTTT	CASSPSPRSPSNF
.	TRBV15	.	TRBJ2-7	TGTGCCACCAGCAGAGAACAGGTTGGGGACGAGCAGTACTTC	CATSREQVGDEQYF
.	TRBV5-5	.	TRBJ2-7	TGTGCCAGCAGCTTGGGGCAGACCGCCTACGAGCAGTACTTC	CASSLGQTAYEQYF
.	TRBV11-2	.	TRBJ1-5	TGTGCCAGCAGCTTAGGGACCATAAATGCCAATCAGCCCCAGCATTTT	CASSLGTINANQPQHF
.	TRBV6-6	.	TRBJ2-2	TGTGCCAGCTTGAACACCGGGGAGCTGTTTTTT	CASLNTGELFF
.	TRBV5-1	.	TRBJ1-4	TGCGCCAGCAGCTTGGAGGGGTGGGGTGAAAAACTGTTTTTT	CASSLEGWGEKLFF
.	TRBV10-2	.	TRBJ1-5	TGCGCCAGCAGTGAAGCGGGCCTGGGGCCCCAGCATTTT	CASSEAGLGPQHF
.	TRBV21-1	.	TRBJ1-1	TGTGCCAGCATTAGAACAGGGCAGAACACTGAAGCTTTCTTT	CASIRTGQNTEAFF
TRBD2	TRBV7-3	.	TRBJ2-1	TGTGCCAGCAGCCGAGCGGGAGCTCCTAGGGATGAGCAGTTCTTC	CASSRAGAPRDEQFF
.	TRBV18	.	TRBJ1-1	TGTGCCAGCTCACCCAGACAGAGTGGGGGGTCTGAAGCTTTCTTT	CASSPRQSGGSEAFF
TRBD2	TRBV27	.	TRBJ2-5	TGTGCCAGCAGTTTAGGAGCTAGCGGGGGTCTGCAGACCCAGTACTTC	CASSLGASGGLQTQYF
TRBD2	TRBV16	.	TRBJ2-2	TGTGCCAGCAGCCAGTCACTAGCGGGGGTCCTCAACACCGGGGAGCTGTTTTTT	CASSQSLAGVLNTGELFF
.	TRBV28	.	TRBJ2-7	TGTGCCAGCAGTCCCGGTGGGCCGTGGGACGAGCAGTACTTC	CASSPGGPWDEQYF
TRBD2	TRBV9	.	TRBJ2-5	TGTGCCAGCAGCGTAGTGCGGACTAGTGGCCAAGAGACCCAGTACTTC	CASSVVRTSGQETQYF
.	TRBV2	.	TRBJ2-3	TGTGCCACCCGATGGGACTTCACAGATACGCAGTATTTT	CATRWDFTDTQYF
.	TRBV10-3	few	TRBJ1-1	TGTGCCATCAGGACCTCTGGGAACACTGAAGCTTTCTTT	CAIRTSGNTEAFF